The clone carrying this T cell receptor (beta chain) showed up just a few times. Germline assignment: CDR1 SGHNT and CDR2 YYREEE (reference sequence). This CDR3 contains 15 residues. V was pared by 1 base and J by 4 bases, with 12 bases between. This record belongs to a study of blood T cell repertoires in COVID-19. Sequenced by immunoSEQ multiplex PCR; TCRdb stores in-frame clones only, minus some. The sample includes 130,000 to 150,000 clones, around 82% seen only once; the top ten take under 5.5%. The clonotype was recovered from a man aged 35-49 years with acute COVID-19. The chain is built from TRBV5-4 and TRBJ2-1, with a tentative D call TRBD2 (6 bases). The sample taken for sequencing was PBMCs or T cells enriched from blood (not recorded which). CDR3 in amino acids: CASSLFGGWYNEQFF. CDR3 coding DNA: TGTGCCAGCAGCTTGTTCGGAGGGTGGTACAATGAGCAGTTCTTC.